This entry describes one T cell receptor (beta chain). Its antigen is undetermined. Amplification used 60 Vbeta primers and 13 Jbeta primers. Clones were read by immunoSEQ multiplex PCR, and TCRdb kept only the in-frame ones, dropping some. The sample has more than 85,000 clones, over 70% seen once; the top ten hold roughly 8.6%. The data were taken from a study of cytomegalovirus exposure and HLA in healthy donors. Across the study: Within an early data release were tens of millions of unique TCRs drawn from HLA-typed donors.

General study points: In an earlier analysis, about 90% or about 30%: the productive usage of most TCR beta V segments. The study dropped some indistinguishable V segments, TRBV6-2 and TRBV6-3 among them.

The CDR3 totals 14 residues. Germline assignment: CDR1 MNHEY and CDR2 SVGAGI. V gave up 2 bases and J gave up 7 bases; unmatched junction bases: 5. The receptor comes from a woman in her thirties or forties in good health and CMV-seropositive. This rearrangement joins TRBV6-5 to TRBJ2-1; 7 nucleotides align to TRBD2. Sequenced material: PBMCs. The CDR3 protein is CASSYGGVKNEQFF. CDR3 nucleotide sequence: TGTGCCAGCAGTTACGGGGGGGTGAAGAATGAGCAGTTCTTC.